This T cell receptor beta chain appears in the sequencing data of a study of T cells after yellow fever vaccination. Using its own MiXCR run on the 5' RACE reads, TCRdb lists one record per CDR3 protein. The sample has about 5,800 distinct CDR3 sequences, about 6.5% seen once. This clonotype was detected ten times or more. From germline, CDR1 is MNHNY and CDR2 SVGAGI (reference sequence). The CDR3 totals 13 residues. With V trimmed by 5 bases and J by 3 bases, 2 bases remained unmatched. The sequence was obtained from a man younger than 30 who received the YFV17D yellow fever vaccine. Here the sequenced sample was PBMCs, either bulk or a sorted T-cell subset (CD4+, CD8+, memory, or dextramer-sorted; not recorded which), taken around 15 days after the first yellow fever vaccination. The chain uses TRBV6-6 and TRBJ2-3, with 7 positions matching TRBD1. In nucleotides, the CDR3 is TGTGCCAGCAGTCGACAGGGTACAGATACGCAGTATTTT. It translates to CASSRQGTDTQYF.